This TCR beta chain was sequenced during a study of Tregs in tolerant kidney transplant recipients (dated by TCRdb to between 2019 and 2020). About the full investigation: TCRbeta sequencing was used in the study to identify donor-specific regulatory T cells before combined kidney and bone marrow transplantation, and the identified cells were then tracked after transplant. TCRbeta repertoire sequencing was used in 3 healthy controls to compare several ways of expanding Tregs specific for an allogeneic donor. What the authors observed across the whole study: Expanding Tregs with activated donor B cells appeared to identify the most biologically relevant and donor-specific TCRbeta repertoire. Biological reproducibility was not directly assessed, although technical replication error appeared to be minimal. Because the study included only a small number of patients, the results must be confirmed in larger populations and under other immunosuppression protocols.

For TCRbeta CDR3 sequencing, genomic DNA from the sorted cells was extracted using the QIAGEN DNeasy Blood and Tissue Kit. High-throughput TCRbeta CDR3 sequencing was carried out commercially through immunoSEQ, with PCR amplification with bias correction and internal controls included. The paper's data handling went like this. A unique productive TCRbeta sequence was defined by the CDR3 nucleotide sequence when primers matched, and otherwise by the CDR3 amino acid sequence together with the Vbeta and Jbeta genes. Sorting error was corrected by removing sequences shared between sorted populations at a frequency ratio of 2:1 or less, and the remaining shared sequences were assigned to the higher population. Donor-reactive sequences were defined as at least 5-fold expanded in CFSE-low cells versus unstimulated cells, with frequency of at least 0.01% in CFSE-low cells. Repertoire divergence was quantified by Jensen-Shannon divergence calculated from the top 100 TCRbeta sequences ranked by frequency. For any sample with multiple sequencing runs, sorting error was corrected in each run separately before the runs were pooled. TCRdb re-hosts the immuneACCESS table, in-frame sequences only. Its copies lack some clones; in the studies checked, an unresolved V gene accounts for under half of them, and the cause for the rest is not known. That table supplies the V and J calls and clone size; D and trimming were determined from the DNA. The sample table lists roughly 70,000 clones, about four fifths of them with a count of one. The leading ten clones occupy roughly 4.5% of the sample.

The CDR3 starts with the cysteine, ends with the phenylalanine, and has 11 residues. CDR3 DNA is the only sequence kept; it has 33 bases, read in frame from the first base. The junction carries 7 bases between V and J, which are trimmed by 0 bases and 8 bases respectively. CDR1 and CDR2, looked up from the germline V gene (reference sequence), are GTSNPN and SVGIG. Unstimulated Tregs (CD4+CD25+CD127-), CD4+ non-Tregs (CD4+CD25-), CD4 and CD8 cells were FACS-sorted from thawed PBMCs. Healthy control blood came either as purchased buffy coats or from healthy volunteers. Healthy control blood was processed to PBMCs with a Ficoll density gradient and then cryopreserved, whereas patient PBMCs were collected both before and after transplant. Note on this clone: This receptor's antigen is unknown. No much larger clone is present one base from it, and per-base qualities are unavailable.

The sequence was collected from a human donor in good health. Sequenced input: CD4+ T cells from blood. The V gene is TRBV30 and the J gene is TRBJ1-2; the D gene assignment is ambiguous. The DNA sequence is TGTGCCTGGAGTGTGGGTGGAGGCTACACCTTC. It codes for CAWSVGGGYTF.